The present TCR beta chain was sequenced within a study of blood T cell repertoires in COVID-19. Study at large: COVID-19 samples, acute and convalescent, were from the United States, Italy and Spain. From T cells, B-cell-depleted T cells, or PBMCs came the material, which was cDNA or gDNA.

Original methodology: Scientists estimated how many nucleated cells there were by amplifying reference gene primers. TCRdb's table, derived via immunoSEQ multiplex PCR, lists solely in-frame clones and lacks some. V and J calls and clone size are given by that table; D and trimming were obtained from the DNA. The repertoire holds about 330,000 clones, approximately 90% seen once, with 4% in the top ten. The clonotype was recovered from a woman in her fifties or sixties with active or convalescent COVID-19. Sequences were obtained from peripheral blood.

The CDR3 DNA is TGTGCCAGCTCACCGACAGGGGGCAGGGACATTCAGTACTTC. It yields the protein CASSPTGGRDIQYF. The gene calls are TRBV18 and TRBJ2-4, with TRBD1 identical over 10 bases. V lost 3 bases and J lost 8; bases outside the gene matches: 4. The CDR3 is made up of 14 amino acids. Germline loops: CDR1 KGHSH, CDR2 LQKENI. Filled out from reference TRBV18 and TRBJ2-4, the complete variable domain reads NAGVMQNPRHLVRRRGQEARLRCSPMKGHSHVYWYRQLPEEGLKFMVYLQKENIIDESGMPKERFSAEFPKEGPSILRIQQVVRGDSAAYFCASSPTGGRDIQYFGAGTRLSVL.